This T cell receptor beta chain appears in the sequencing data of a study of T-cell reconstitution after alpha-beta-depleted transplantation in children. CDR1 MNHEY and CDR2 SVGAGI come from the germline V gene. The CDR3 runs to 15 residues. Trimming removed 2 bases from V and 3 bases from J; junction bases left unmatched: 3. Construction of the TCRbeta library involved unique molecular identifiers. TCRdb analysed the PCR reads with MiXCR anew, one entry per CDR3 protein. This sample has about 640,000 distinct CDR3 sequences; roughly 17% occur once, and the top ten carry 0.8% to 1.1%. The material was PBMCs from the stem cell graft donor, obtained from the stem cell graft. This clonotype was obtained from a human donor who donated a stem cell graft to a child with acute myeloid leukemia. The chain joins TRBV6-5 to TRBJ1-2; 10 bases align to TRBD1. The CDR3 DNA follows: TGTGCCAGCAGTTACCGGGACAGGGGAGACTATGGCTACACCTTC. Translating it yields CASSYRDRGDYGYTF.